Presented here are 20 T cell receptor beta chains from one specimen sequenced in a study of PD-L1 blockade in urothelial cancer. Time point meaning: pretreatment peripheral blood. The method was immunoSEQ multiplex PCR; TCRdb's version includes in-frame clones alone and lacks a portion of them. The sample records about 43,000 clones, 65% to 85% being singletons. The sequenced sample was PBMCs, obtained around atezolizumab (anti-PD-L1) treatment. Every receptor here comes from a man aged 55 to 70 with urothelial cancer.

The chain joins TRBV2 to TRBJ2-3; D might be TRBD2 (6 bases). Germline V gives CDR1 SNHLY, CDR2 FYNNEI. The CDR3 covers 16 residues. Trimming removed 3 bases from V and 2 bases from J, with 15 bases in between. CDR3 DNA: TGTGCCAGCAGTGAGCCCCGCGGGGATTTCACAGATACGCAGTATTTT. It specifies CASSEPRGDFTDTQYF.

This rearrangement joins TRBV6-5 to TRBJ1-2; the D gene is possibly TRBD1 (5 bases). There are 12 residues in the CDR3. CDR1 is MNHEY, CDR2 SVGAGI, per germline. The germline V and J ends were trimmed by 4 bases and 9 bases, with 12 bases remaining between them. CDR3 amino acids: CASSSPGKRYTF. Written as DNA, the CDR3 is TGTGCCAGCAGTTCCCCAGGGAAACGCTACACCTTC.

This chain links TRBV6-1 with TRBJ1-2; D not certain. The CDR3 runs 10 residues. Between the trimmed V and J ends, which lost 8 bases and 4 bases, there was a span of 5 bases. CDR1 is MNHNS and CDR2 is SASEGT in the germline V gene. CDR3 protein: CASYSYGYTF. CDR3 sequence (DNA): TGTGCCAGCTATAGCTATGGCTACACCTTC.

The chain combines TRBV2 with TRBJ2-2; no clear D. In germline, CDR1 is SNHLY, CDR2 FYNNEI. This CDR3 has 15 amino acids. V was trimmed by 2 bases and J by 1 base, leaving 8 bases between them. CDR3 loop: CASSEYRGNTGELFF. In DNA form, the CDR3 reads TGTGCCAGCAGTGAATATCGCGGGAACACCGGGGAGCTGTTTTTT.

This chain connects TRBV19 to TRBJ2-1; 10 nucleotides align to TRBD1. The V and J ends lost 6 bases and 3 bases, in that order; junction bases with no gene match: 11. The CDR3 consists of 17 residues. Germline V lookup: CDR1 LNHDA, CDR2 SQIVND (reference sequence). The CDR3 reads CASSADSGQGYYNEQFF. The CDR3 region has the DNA TGTGCCAGTAGCGCCGACTCGGGACAGGGGTACTACAATGAGCAGTTCTTC.

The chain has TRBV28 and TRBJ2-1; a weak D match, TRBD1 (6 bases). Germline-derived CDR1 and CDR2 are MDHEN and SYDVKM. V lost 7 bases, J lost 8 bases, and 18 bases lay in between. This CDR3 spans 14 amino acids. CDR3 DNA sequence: TGTGCCAGCAACCCAGGACAGAGACTCCATGAGCAGTTCTTC. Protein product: CASNPGQRLHEQFF.

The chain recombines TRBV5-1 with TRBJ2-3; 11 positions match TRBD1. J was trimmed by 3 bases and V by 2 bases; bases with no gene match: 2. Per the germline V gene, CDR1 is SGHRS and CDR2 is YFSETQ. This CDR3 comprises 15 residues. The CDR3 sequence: CASSLGTGGTDTQYF. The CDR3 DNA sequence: TGCGCCAGCAGCTTAGGGACAGGGGGGACAGATACGCAGTATTTT.

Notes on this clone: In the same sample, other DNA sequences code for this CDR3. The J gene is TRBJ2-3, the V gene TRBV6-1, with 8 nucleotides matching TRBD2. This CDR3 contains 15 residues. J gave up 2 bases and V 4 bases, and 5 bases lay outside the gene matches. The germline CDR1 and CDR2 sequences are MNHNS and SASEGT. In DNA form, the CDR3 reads TGTGCCAGCAGTGCCACTAGCGGATCCACAGATACGCAGTATTTT. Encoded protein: CASSATSGSTDTQYF.

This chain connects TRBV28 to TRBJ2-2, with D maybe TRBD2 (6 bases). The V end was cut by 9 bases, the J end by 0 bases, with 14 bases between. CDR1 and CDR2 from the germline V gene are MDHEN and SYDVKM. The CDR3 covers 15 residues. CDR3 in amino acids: CASMGGGSNTGELFF. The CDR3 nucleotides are TGTGCCAGTATGGGTGGGGGGTCGAACACCGGGGAGCTGTTTTTT.

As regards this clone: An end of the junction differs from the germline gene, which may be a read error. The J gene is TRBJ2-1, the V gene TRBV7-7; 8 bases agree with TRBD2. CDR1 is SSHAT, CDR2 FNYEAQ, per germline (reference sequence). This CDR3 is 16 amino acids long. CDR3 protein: CASSPSPGGPYHEQFF. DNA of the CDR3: TGTGCTAGCAGCCCTAGCCCGGGGGGGCCTTATCATGAGCAGTTCTTC.

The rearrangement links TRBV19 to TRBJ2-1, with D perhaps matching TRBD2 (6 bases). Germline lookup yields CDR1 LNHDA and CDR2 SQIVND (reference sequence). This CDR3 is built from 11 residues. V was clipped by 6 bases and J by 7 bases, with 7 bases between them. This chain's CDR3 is CASRGGNEQFF. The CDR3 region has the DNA TGTGCCAGTAGGGGAGGAAATGAGCAGTTCTTC. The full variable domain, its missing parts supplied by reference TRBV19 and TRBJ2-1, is DGGITQSPKYLFRKEGQNVTLSCEQNLNHDAMYWYRQDPGQGLRLIYYSQIVNDFQKGDIAEGYSVSREKKESFPLTVTSAQKNPTAFYLCASRGGNEQFFGPGTRLTVL.

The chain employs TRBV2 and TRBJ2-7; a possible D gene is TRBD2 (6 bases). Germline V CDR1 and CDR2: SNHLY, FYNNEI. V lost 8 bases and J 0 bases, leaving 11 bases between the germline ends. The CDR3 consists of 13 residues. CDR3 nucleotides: TGTGCCAGCGGTAGCGGAGTCTCCTACGAGCAGTACTTC. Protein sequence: CASGSGVSYEQYF.

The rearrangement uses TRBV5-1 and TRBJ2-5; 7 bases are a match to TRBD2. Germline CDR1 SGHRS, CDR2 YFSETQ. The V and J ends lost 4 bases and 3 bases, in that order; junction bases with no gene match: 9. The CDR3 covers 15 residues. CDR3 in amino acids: CASSQTGSGKETQYF. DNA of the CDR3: TGCGCCAGCAGCCAAACCGGGAGCGGGAAAGAGACCCAGTACTTC.

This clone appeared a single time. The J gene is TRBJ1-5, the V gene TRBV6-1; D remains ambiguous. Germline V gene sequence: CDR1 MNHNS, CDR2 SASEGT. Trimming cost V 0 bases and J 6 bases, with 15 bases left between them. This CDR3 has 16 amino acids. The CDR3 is CASSEASGSVGQPQHF. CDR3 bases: TGTGCCAGCAGTGAAGCGTCGGGGTCTGTGGGTCAGCCCCAGCATTTT.

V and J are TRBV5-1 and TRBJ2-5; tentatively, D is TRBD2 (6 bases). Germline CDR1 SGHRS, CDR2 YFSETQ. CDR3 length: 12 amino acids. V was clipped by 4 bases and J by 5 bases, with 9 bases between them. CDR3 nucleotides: TGCGCCAGCAGCCCGGAGGGGGAGACCCAGTACTTC. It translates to CASSPEGETQYF. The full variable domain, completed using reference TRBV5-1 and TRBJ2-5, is KAGVTQTPRYLIKTRGQQVTLSCSPISGHRSVSWYQQTPGQGLQFLFEYFSETQRNKGNFPGRFSGRQFSNSRSEMNVSTLELGDSALYLCASSPEGETQYFGPGTRLLVL.

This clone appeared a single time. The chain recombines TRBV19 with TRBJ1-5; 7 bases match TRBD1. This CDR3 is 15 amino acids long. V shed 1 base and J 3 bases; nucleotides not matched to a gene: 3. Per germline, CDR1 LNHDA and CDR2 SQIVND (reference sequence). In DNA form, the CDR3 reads TGTGCCAGTAGTATAGGTCAGGGGGACAATCAGCCCCAGCATTTT. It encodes CASSIGQGDNQPQHF.

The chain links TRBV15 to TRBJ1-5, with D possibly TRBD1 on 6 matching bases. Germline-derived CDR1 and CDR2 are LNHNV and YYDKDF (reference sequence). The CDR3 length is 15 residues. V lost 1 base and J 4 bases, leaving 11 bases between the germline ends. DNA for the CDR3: TGTGCCACCAGCAGAGCGACAGGATCTAATCAGCCCCAGCATTTT. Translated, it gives CATSRATGSNQPQHF.

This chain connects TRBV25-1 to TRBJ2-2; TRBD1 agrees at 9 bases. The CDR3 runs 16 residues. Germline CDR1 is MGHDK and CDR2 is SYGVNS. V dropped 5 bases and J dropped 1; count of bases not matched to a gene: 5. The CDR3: CASSKQGAGNTGELFF. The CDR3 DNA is TGTGCCAGCAGTAAACAGGGGGCAGGGAACACCGGGGAGCTGTTTTTT.

The CDR3 nucleotides are TGTGCCAGCAGTTTGGGACAGTATGAAGCTTTCTTT. Translated: CASSLGQYEAFF. The J gene is TRBJ1-1, the V gene TRBV6-6, with 7 bases matching TRBD1. The germline CDR1 and CDR2 sequences are MNHNY and SVGAGI (reference sequence). The CDR3 runs 12 residues. The V and J ends lost 4 bases and 7 bases, in that order; junction bases with no gene match: 3.

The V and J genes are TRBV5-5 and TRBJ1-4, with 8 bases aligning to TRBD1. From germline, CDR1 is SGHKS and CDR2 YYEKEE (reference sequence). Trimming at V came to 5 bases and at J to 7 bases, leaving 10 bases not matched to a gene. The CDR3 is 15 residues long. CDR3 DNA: TGTGCCAGCAGTCTGGAGGGGACAGGAGGTGAAAAACTGTTTTTT. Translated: CASSLEGTGGEKLFF.